The source of this TCR beta chain is a study of beta chain features in type 1 diabetes. A few counts support this clone. Germline values: CDR1 SGDLS, CDR2 YYNGEE. The CDR3 has 13 amino acids. V was shortened by 4 bases and J by 6 bases, with 10 bases between the two germline ends. Reverse transcription of all isolated RNA meant that expressed TCRB transcripts were sequenced. Produced via immunoSEQ multiplex PCR; TCRdb's table is partial and in-frame only. The sample shows 900,000 or so clones, 17% of them seen only once. Sequencing was performed on naive CD4+ T cells from blood. The sequence was obtained from a woman aged 18-29 years in good health. The gene calls are TRBV9 and TRBJ2-2; tentatively, D is TRBD2 (5 bases). This chain's CDR3 is CASSMVGAGELFF. The CDR3 DNA reads as TGTGCCAGCAGCATGGTGGGAGCCGGGGAGCTGTTTTTT.